This entry concerns a single T cell receptor beta chain. The antigen is undetermined. This entry comes from a study of T cell clusters in autoimmune cytopenias. Study-level results: TRB repertoire shifts in secondary cytopenia and chronic lymphocytic leukemia mostly reflected lymphoma, not autoimmunity. Healthy donors had almost three-fold more exclusive TRB clusters than active autoimmune hepatitis patients.

TRB amplification used 250 ng of peripheral blood genomic DNA. TRB rearrangements were amplified by touch-down multiplex PCR with mixed TRB-A/B primers. TCRdb reprocessed the multiplex PCR reads and stores each CDR3 protein as one record, lacking DNA. Its listing shows a few thousand distinct CDR3 sequences. The CDR3 runs 17 residues. The receptor was derived from a human donor with an autoimmune cytopenia or autoimmune hepatitis (not recorded which). The sample comprised peripheral blood. This rearrangement joins TRBV12-3 or TRBV12-4 to TRBJ2-2; TCRdb lists TRBD2, though no DNA is available to test this call. CDR3 in amino acids: CASSRRPGLVNTGELFF.